These 24 T cell receptor beta chains originate from one sample sequenced in a study of blood T cell repertoires in COVID-19. Repertoires were generated with immunoSEQ multiplex PCR, while TCRdb's copy carries only in-frame clones and drops some. In the table there are tens of thousands of clones, 91% of which are singletons. Material: peripheral blood. These receptors all come from a woman in her forties or fifties in a cohort sampled during active COVID-19.

This rearrangement joins TRBV7-8 to TRBJ1-3; 9 bases are shared with TRBD1. Germline CDR1 and CDR2: SGHVS and FQNEAQ. The CDR3 extends over 18 amino acids. Trimming took 5 bases from V and 3 from J; bases not matched to a gene: 14. The DNA for the CDR3 is TGTGCCAGCAGCCTACCCCTCTACAGGGGGCGCGGTGGAAACACCATATATTTT. Its translation is CASSLPLYRGRGGNTIYF. The entire variable domain, with the rest obtained from reference TRBV7-8 and TRBJ1-3, is as follows: GAGVSQSPRYKVAKRGQDVALRCDPISGHVSLFWYQQALGQGPEFLTYFQNEAQLDKSGLPSDRFFAERPEGSVSTLKIQRTQQEDSAVYLCASSLPLYRGRGGNTIYFGEGSWLTVV.

The chain joins TRBV9 to TRBJ2-5; 9 bases agree with TRBD2. V gave up 3 bases and J gave up 4 bases; unmatched junction bases: 13. Germline V gene sequence: CDR1 SGDLS, CDR2 YYNGEE. This CDR3 is built from 17 residues. DNA for the CDR3: TGTGCCAGCAGCGATGGGACTAGCAGCCGGGCGGCAGAGACCCAGTACTTC. Translated, it gives CASSDGTSSRAAETQYF.

The chain is built from TRBV2 and TRBJ2-1; 11 bases are shared with TRBD1. After removal of 7 bases from V and 7 bases from J, the junction contained 9 bases not matched to a gene. The CDR3 is 15 amino acids. Per the germline V gene, CDR1 is SNHLY and CDR2 is FYNNEI. Here the CDR3 DNA reads TGTGCCAGCAATAAAGGCGGACAGGGGGCAAATGAGCAGTTCTTC. This codes for CASNKGGQGANEQFF.

This chain uses TRBV5-6 with TRBJ2-3; 7 nucleotides align to TRBD2. This CDR3 contains 17 residues. The V and J ends lost 2 bases and 0 bases, in that order; junction bases with no gene match: 9. Germline lookup yields CDR1 SGHDT and CDR2 YYEEEE. The CDR3 reads CASSLKTSIRSTDTQYF. The CDR3 DNA follows: TGTGCCAGCAGCTTAAAGACTAGCATCCGAAGCACAGATACGCAGTATTTT.

The chain is built from TRBV30 and TRBJ2-2; 14 positions match TRBD2. This CDR3 comprises 17 residues. CDR1 is GTSNPN and CDR2 is SVGIG in the germline V gene (reference sequence). After removal of 5 bases from V and 6 bases from J, the junction contained 11 bases not matched to a gene. The CDR3 spells CAWEGLAGDLGAGELFF. The CDR3 nucleotides read TGTGCCTGGGAGGGACTAGCGGGGGACCTAGGGGCCGGGGAGCTGTTTTTT.

A single count supports this clone. The chain recombines TRBV3-1 (or the pseudogene TRBV3-2) with TRBJ2-2; perhaps TRBD2 as D (5 bases). The CDR3 is made up of 18 amino acids. The V end was cut by 0 bases, the J end by 0 bases, with 14 bases between. CDR1 LGHDT and CDR2 YNNKEL come from the germline V gene (reference sequence). The CDR3 bases are TGTGCCAGCAGCCAAGATGGGAGAAACCTCCCGAACACCGGGGAGCTGTTTTTT. Its translation is CASSQDGRNLPNTGELFF.

Written as DNA, the CDR3 is TGTGCCAGCATTACCGGACAGGGGGCTGTCTATGGCTACACCTTC. As protein: CASITGQGAVYGYTF. The V gene is TRBV6-5, the J gene TRBJ1-2; 11 bases line up with TRBD1. Germline V CDR1 and CDR2: MNHEY, SVGAGI. This CDR3 contains 15 residues. V lost 7 bases, J lost 4 bases, and 8 bases stayed unmatched.

The chain is built from TRBV7-2 and TRBJ1-6, with a possible D match to TRBD1 (5 bases). CDR3 length: 14 residues. The germline V and J ends were trimmed by 1 base and 9 bases, with 10 bases remaining between them. Germline-derived CDR1 and CDR2 are SGHTA and FQGNSA. CDR3: CASSLETVGSPLHF. In DNA form, the CDR3 reads TGTGCCAGCAGCTTAGAGACAGTAGGTTCACCCCTCCACTTT. Filled out from reference TRBV7-2 and TRBJ1-6, the complete variable domain reads GAGVSQSPSNKVTEKGKDVELRCDPISGHTALYWYRQSLGQGLEFLIYFQGNSAPDKSGLPSDRFSAERTGGSVSTLTIQRTQQEDSAVYLCASSLETVGSPLHFGNGTRLTVT.

V and J are TRBV14 and TRBJ1-3; D unresolved. The length of the CDR3 is 12 residues. Germline CDR1 is SGHDN and CDR2 is FVKESK. V was pared by 2 bases and J by 4 bases, with 3 bases between. The CDR3 DNA reads TGTGCCAGCAGCCAAAGCGGAAACACCATATATTTT. Its protein product is CASSQSGNTIYF.

The rearrangement joins TRBV3-1 (or the pseudogene TRBV3-2) to TRBJ1-4; D might be TRBD1 (6 bases). There are 16 residues in the CDR3. V was shortened by 1 base and J by 8 bases, with 17 bases between the two germline ends. CDR1 LGHDT and CDR2 YNNKEL come from the germline V gene (reference sequence). Written as DNA, the CDR3 is TGTGCCAGCAGCCAAGGCTCAGGGGCTTTTGAGGAAAAACTGTTTTTT. Translating gives CASSQGSGAFEEKLFF.

The chain couples TRBV3-1 (or the pseudogene TRBV3-2) to TRBJ1-2; 8 nucleotides align to TRBD1. Germline lookup yields CDR1 LGHDT and CDR2 YNNKEL (reference sequence). V shed 7 bases and J 2 bases; nucleotides not matched to a gene: 3. The CDR3 runs to 13 residues. The CDR3: CASNSGGNYGYTF. The CDR3 nucleotides are TGTGCCAGCAACTCAGGGGGCAACTATGGCTACACCTTC.

The chain links TRBV19 to TRBJ2-3, with a possible D match to TRBD2 (5 bases). The CDR3 has 15 amino acids. The ends were cut back, 3 bases at V and 8 bases at J, with 18 bases in the middle. CDR1 and CDR2 (germline): LNHDA, SQIVND (reference sequence). In DNA form, the CDR3 reads TGTGCCAGTAGTATCAGGACTGTGGCGGGTGGTACGCAGTATTTT. Amino acid sequence: CASSIRTVAGGTQYF.

V usage is TRBV6-6 and J usage is TRBJ2-1; D is possibly TRBD1 or TRBD2 (5 bases each). Trimming cost V 6 bases and J 6 bases, with 24 bases left between them. This CDR3 is 17 amino acids long. In germline, CDR1 is MNHNY, CDR2 SVGAGI (reference sequence). The CDR3 loop is CASRRLRGAGLVNEQFF. In nucleotides, the CDR3 is TGTGCCAGCAGACGACTACGTGGGGCAGGGCTGGTCAATGAGCAGTTCTTC.

This chain connects TRBV12-5 to TRBJ1-1, with 8 positions matching TRBD1. Germline CDR1 reads LGHNT; CDR2 reads FRNRAP. V was pared by 2 bases and J by 5 bases, with 4 bases of the junction left unmatched. This CDR3 region has 14 residues. CDR3 region: CASGLQGAWTEAFF. Here the CDR3 DNA reads TGTGCTAGTGGTTTGCAGGGGGCGTGGACTGAAGCTTTCTTT.

The chain employs TRBV6-5 and TRBJ2-2; 7 nucleotides match TRBD1. The CDR3 loop spans 16 amino acids. V trimming: 0 bases; J trimming: 3 bases; junction bases outside the gene matches: 4. Germline values: CDR1 MNHEY, CDR2 SVGAGI. This chain's CDR3 is CASSYSGQTDTGELFF. CDR3 in DNA: TGTGCCAGCAGTTACTCGGGACAGACTGACACCGGGGAGCTGTTTTTT.

The chain links TRBV7-3 to TRBJ2-1; the match to TRBD2 covers 8 bases. The CDR3 covers 17 residues. The germline gives CDR1 SGHTA, CDR2 FQGTGA. Germline trimming cut 1 base from V and 4 bases from J; bases unmatched to any gene: 9. CDR3 nucleotide sequence: TGTGCCAGCAGCTTAATACCCATAGCGGGGAAGTACAATGAGCAGTTCTTC. The encoded protein is CASSLIPIAGKYNEQFF.

In its sample, this clone was seen once. The chain joins TRBV27 to TRBJ1-1, with D unresolved. The CDR3 is 13 residues long. V was pared by 3 bases and J by 10 bases, with 15 bases between. The germline V gene encodes CDR1 MNHEY and CDR2 SMNVEV (reference sequence). CDR3 loop: CASSLEGAGRAFF. The CDR3 DNA reads as TGTGCCAGCAGTTTGGAGGGCGCGGGTCGAGCTTTCTTT.

This chain links TRBV7-2 with TRBJ1-1; tentative D call: TRBD1 (5 bases). The CDR3 contains 15 residues. Germline assignment: CDR1 SGHTA and CDR2 FQGNSA. V was shortened by 0 bases and J by 5 bases, with 13 bases between the two germline ends. The CDR3 reads CASSLAPSGGTEAFF. CDR3 in DNA: TGTGCCAGCAGCTTAGCCCCCAGTGGGGGGACTGAAGCTTTCTTT.

This chain uses TRBV19 with TRBJ2-7; weak D call: TRBD1 (6 bases). CDR3 length equals 14 residues. Germline CDR1 is LNHDA and CDR2 is SQIVND (reference sequence). V lost 4 bases to trimming and J lost 6 bases, with 16 bases between them. The CDR3 spells CASSKDSPSAEQYF. In DNA, the CDR3 is TGTGCCAGTAGTAAGGACAGCCCTTCGGCCGAGCAGTACTTC.

The chain couples TRBV24-1 to TRBJ2-2; TRBD1 matches at 8 bases. CDR1 and CDR2 (germline): KGHDR, SFDVKD. V lost 2 bases to trimming and J lost 0 bases; unmatched junction nucleotides: 10. CDR3 length: 19 residues. Written as DNA, the CDR3 is TGTGCCACCAGTGATTCCTCCTTTCAACAGGGGGCGAACACCGGGGAGCTGTTTTTT. This codes for CATSDSSFQQGANTGELFF.

The chain employs TRBV7-6 and TRBJ2-2, with D possibly being TRBD2 (6 bases). The CDR3 spans 15 residues. Looked up from germline, CDR1 is SGHVS and CDR2 is FNYEAQ. Trimming left V 1 base short and J 1 base short, with 7 bases between. CDR3 sequence: CASSLGRGNTGELFF. The CDR3 nucleotides are TGTGCCAGCAGCTTAGGGAGGGGGAACACCGGGGAGCTGTTTTTT. Drawing the rest from reference TRBV7-6 and TRBJ2-2, the complete variable domain is GAGVSQSPRYKVTKRGQDVALRCDPISGHVSLYWYRQALGQGPEFLTYFNYEAQQDKSGLPNDRFSAERPEGSISTLTIQRTEQRDSAMYRCASSLGRGNTGELFFGEGSRLTVL.

The chain employs TRBV4-2 and TRBJ1-1, with no clear D. CDR3 length: 13 residues. The V gene's germline CDR1 is LGHNA and CDR2 YNFKEQ. Trimming pared 0 bases from V and 7 bases from J, leaving 9 bases between. The CDR3 sequence: CASSQDVALEAFF. CDR3 DNA sequence: TGTGCCAGCAGCCAAGATGTGGCCCTTGAAGCTTTCTTT.

The DNA of the CDR3 is TGTGCCAGCAGTCTAGCGGGGGGGCGATTGGAGACCCAGTACTTC. Its protein product is CASSLAGGRLETQYF. The V and J genes are TRBV2 and TRBJ2-5, with 12 bases fitting TRBD2. V shed 5 bases and J 5 bases; nucleotides not matched to a gene: 6. CDR3 length: 15 amino acids. Germline CDR1 SNHLY, CDR2 FYNNEI.

This clone was seen only once. The V call is TRBV30, the J call TRBJ1-1; D may be TRBD1 (6 bases). The CDR3 is 14 amino acids. Germline values: CDR1 GTSNPN, CDR2 SVGIG (reference sequence). Trimming removed 3 bases from V and 3 bases from J, with 14 bases in between. The DNA for the CDR3 is TGTGCCTGGAGGCCACTAGACAGGTACACTGAAGCTTTCTTT. This gives the protein CAWRPLDRYTEAFF. Full variable domain (outside the CDR3, taken from reference TRBV30 and TRBJ1-1): SQTIHQWPATLVQPVGSPLSLECTVEGTSNPNLYWYRQAAGRGLQLLFYSVGIGQISSEVPQNLSASRPQDRQFILSSKKLLLSDSGFYLCAWRPLDRYTEAFFGQGTRLTVV.